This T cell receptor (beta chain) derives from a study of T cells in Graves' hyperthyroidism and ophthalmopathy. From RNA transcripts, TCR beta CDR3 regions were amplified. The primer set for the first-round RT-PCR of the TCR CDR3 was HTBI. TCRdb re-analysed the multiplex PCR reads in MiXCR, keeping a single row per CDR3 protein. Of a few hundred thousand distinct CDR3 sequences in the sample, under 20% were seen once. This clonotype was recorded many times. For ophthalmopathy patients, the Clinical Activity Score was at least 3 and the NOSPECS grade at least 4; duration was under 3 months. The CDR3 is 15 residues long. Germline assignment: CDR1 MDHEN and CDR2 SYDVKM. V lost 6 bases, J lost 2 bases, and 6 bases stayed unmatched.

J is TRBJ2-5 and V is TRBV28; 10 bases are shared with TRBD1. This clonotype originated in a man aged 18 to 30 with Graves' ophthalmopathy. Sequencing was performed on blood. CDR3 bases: TGTGCCAGCAGACCTCGGGACAGGGGTCAAGAGACCCAGTACTTC. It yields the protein CASRPRDRGQETQYF.